This T cell receptor beta chain was observed in a study of monozygotic twins with inflammatory bowel disease. Points on this clonotype: Its antigen is not identified.

The authors used about 3.5 ug of total RNA per TCR library. Each UMI harboured a 6-nucleotide sample barcode and was appended via template switching. TCRdb reprocessed the 5' RACE reads and reports one entry per CDR3 protein, with no DNA. In all, the sample yields 70,000 to 95,000 distinct CDR3 sequences. CDR3 length: 14 amino acids. General study findings and limits: The existence of one strong signal or clonotype linked to IBD lacked support.

The draw for each donor consisted of a single 2.5 ml blood sample. The chain uses TRBV21-1 and TRBJ2-5; the D call of TRBD1 rests on TCRdb alone, since no DNA is present to check it. TRBV21-1 is an annotated pseudogene. The TCR comes from a human donor with ulcerative colitis or Crohn's disease, or a healthy co-twin of an affected twin (not recorded which). Input material: blood. The CDR3 spells CASSGPGPQGTQYF.